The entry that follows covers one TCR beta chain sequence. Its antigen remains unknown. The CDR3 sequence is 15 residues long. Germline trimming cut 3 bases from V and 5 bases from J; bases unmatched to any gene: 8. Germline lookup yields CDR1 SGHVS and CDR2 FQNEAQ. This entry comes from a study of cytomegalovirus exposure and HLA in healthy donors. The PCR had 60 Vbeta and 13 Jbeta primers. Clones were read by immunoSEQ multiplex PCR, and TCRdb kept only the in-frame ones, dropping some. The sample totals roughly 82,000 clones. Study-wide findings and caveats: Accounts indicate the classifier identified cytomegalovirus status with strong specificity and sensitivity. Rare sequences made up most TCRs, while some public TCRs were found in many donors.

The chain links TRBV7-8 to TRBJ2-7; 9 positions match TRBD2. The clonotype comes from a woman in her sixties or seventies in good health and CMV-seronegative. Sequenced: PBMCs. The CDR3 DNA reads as TGTGCCAGCAGCTTTGCGGGGGGGGCCGGGGACGAGCAGTACTTC. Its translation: CASSFAGGAGDEQYF.